This TCR beta chain was identified during a study of cytomegalovirus exposure and HLA in healthy donors (TCRdb year 2017). Describing the broader study: According to an earlier analysis of around 600 of the donors, roughly 180 million T cells yielded roughly 110 million unique TCR beta sequences and 276 Gb of sequence data. Both class I and class II loci were covered by HLA typing, at four-digit resolution. Rather than using new phenotypic data, the later analysis identified candidate immune exposures from TCR beta sequences and from how often those sequences occurred across donors. Among 398 genotyped donors of the cohort, an average of approximately 250,000 unique TCR beta nucleotide sequences were sequenced per donor, roughly a sixth of them non-productive. Roughly 5 DR-DQ haplotypes were treated as single units for association and clustering because of strong linkage in the cohort. An earlier analysis of several hundred of the donors applied high-throughput TCR beta sequencing to assess whether each TCR beta V gene segment acted as functional or pseudogenic. Typing coverage varied by locus: about 629-640 donors for A, B, C, DRB1 and DQB1; roughly 560 for DQA1; around 610 for DPA1; roughly 450 for DPB1. The study combined high-throughput TCR immunosequencing, statistical association of individual TCRs with disease status, and machine learning to predict cytomegalovirus infection status. The aim of the study was to test whether cataloging public T cell receptors could identify signatures of past pathogen exposure. In addition to the first cohort of roughly 670 subjects, a separate validation cohort of some 120 different subjects was used. All discovery cohort repertoires had been generated using a single sequencing platform. In a later genetic analysis, genome-wide SNP genotypes for about 60% of the 666 donors were used, and that subset was treated as a discovery cohort. An early release that covered around 590 HLA-typed donors contained approximately 300 gigabases of sequencing data and roughly 84 million unique TCR sequences. The T cell repertoires of several hundred subjects were profiled by immunosequencing and related to cytomegalovirus serostatus. A later analysis re-analyzed previously published TCR beta repertoires from roughly 690 donors and added high-resolution HLA genotyping to study TCR occurrence patterns. Of the roughly 420 genotyped donors, 75% to 85% were placed in the genetic ancestry cluster associated with self-reported Caucasian donors. Alongside the repertoire data, information on donor age, sex, ethnicity and CMV serostatus was compiled.

The investigation overall reported the following: In vitro tests confirmed that three of the cytomegalovirus-associated TCR beta chains recognize cytomegalovirus antigens. A further reported finding was that TCR beta sequences accurately predicted the HLA-A and HLA-B alleles for most subjects in the first cohort. Broadly in line with IMGT annotations, most TCR beta V segments showed up in productive rearrangements about 87% or about 30% of the time in an earlier analysis of around 600 of the donors. In a later analysis, most CMV-associated TCR beta chains were found to appear HLA-restricted, with HLA associations seemingly driven largely by CMV exposure. The earlier analysis of 587 of the donors excluded about 16 rarely observed V segments, including chromosome 9 orphons, because counts were too low. Linkage disequilibrium might explain the correlated functional status among segregating V segments, but an unknown experimental factor could not be excluded. In a later analysis, the rate of TCR association differed among HLA loci, with DRB1 alleles having the most associated TCRs and HLA-C alleles having the fewest. This cohort had only TCR beta chains sequenced, and the lack of alpha or paired-chain data limited which features could be detected. The presence/absence analyses assumed that sequencing depth was roughly uniform across donors, and that assumption may not be true. Assigning TCR associations to individual alleles was difficult when HLA alleles, especially DR and DQ, strongly co-occurred. It was suggested by the authors that the approach could potentially be generalized to other disease states and immunological phenotypes. A later analysis associated about 16,000 TCR beta sequences with specific HLA alleles at a false discovery rate of 0.05. Several of the top co-occurrence clusters appeared to be linked to parvovirus B19, influenza, CMV and Epstein-Barr virus, according to a later analysis. The study listed approximately 150 TCR beta chains as associated with cytomegalovirus. A later analysis found that HLA-associated TCR beta chains were more clonally expanded and had lower generation probabilities than equally common non-associated chains. Because HLA typing was missing for some donors at each locus, association tests included only the typed subset. The only immune exposure information available for the cohort was CMV serostatus. In a later genetic analysis, fewer N-insertions in productive TCRs were reported among donors in an Asian-associated ancestry cluster than the approximately 710-donor mean. Across donors, most TCR sequences were observed very rarely, whereas some public TCRs were present in many individuals. V-gene and J-gene trimming of TCR beta chains was associated with a missense DCLRE1C variant in a later genetic analysis, and the association was replicated in an independent cohort. Cytomegalovirus status was reported to be diagnosed by the classifier with high specificity and sensitivity in both the original and validation cohorts. A cluster of highly shared sequence variants was judged likely to be a technical artifact of the sequencing pipeline.

In total, over 600 healthy bone marrow donors made up the cohort. At the time of sampling, all cohort members were nominally healthy, though unrecorded immune exposures were likely present. The donor tested CMV seropositive and was one of the 289 seropositive cohort members. A peripheral blood sample was provided by each donor, and peripheral blood mononuclear cells were used for TCR beta sequencing. The Qiagen DNeasy Blood Extraction Kit was used to extract genomic DNA from the blood cell samples. The library relied on the immunoSEQ multiplex PCR assay. For the multiplex PCR, a mixture combining 60 forward primers for TCR Vbeta segments and 13 reverse primers for TCR Jbeta segments was used. A multiplex PCR assay on genomic DNA amplified the CDR3 region of rearranged TCR beta genes. The Illumina HiSeq System was used to sequence the amplified TCR beta libraries as 87-base-pair reads. Per the authors' processing: A later analysis counted approximately 76 million unique TCR beta chains across the 700 or so repertoires, and about 10 million of these chains were shared by at least two donors. Raw reads were error-corrected and collapsed into unique sequences by a nearest-neighbor algorithm in which closely related sequences were merged to remove PCR and sequencing errors. CDR3 sequences were aligned to IMGT reference sequences to assign V, D and J gene segments. For a sequence to be retained, a match of at least six nucleotides to both a V gene segment and a J gene segment was required. Rearrangements were classified as productive when the CDR3 lacked stop codons and remained in frame with V and J, and all other rearrangements were classified as non-productive. Following IMGT convention, CDR3 was defined as the stretch from the second conserved V-encoded cysteine to the conserved J-encoded phenylalanine. The earlier analysis of about 610 of the donors excluded sequences that lacked an unambiguous match to a single V gene segment. In an earlier analysis of some 590 of the donors, a V segment was called functional when productive rearrangements were above 56.7%, and segregating when the standard deviation between donors exceeded 5%. A statistical classification framework was developed to diagnose cytomegalovirus status using the catalog of TCR beta chain sequences. In a later analysis, V and J genes were assigned by comparing TCR nucleotide sequences against IMGT/GENE-DB human TR gene sequences. The TCRdist pipeline was used in a later analysis to assign CDR3 sequences and most-parsimonious VDJ recombination scenarios. In a later analysis, each TCR beta chain was defined by its CDR3 amino acid sequence together with its V-gene family, and reads without a unique V-gene family were excluded. To address suspected cross-contamination and a sequencing artifact, a later analysis removed 550 to 750 highly shared, low-generation-probability nucleotide sequences. For each public chain, a later analysis derived a clonal expansion index from normalized ranks of inferred template counts within each repertoire. In a later analysis, generation probabilities were computed with a VDJ recombination model fitted to out-of-frame rearrangements, and the resulting probabilities were checked against IGoR. In a later analysis, hypergeometric tests were used to score TCR-TCR, TCR-HLA and TCR-CMV co-occurrence, with a repertoire-size bias correction applied to TCR pairs. In a later analysis, false discovery rates were estimated by permuting HLA or CMV assignments 20 times. In a later analysis, co-occurring TCRs were grouped with DBSCAN, and TCRdist sequence similarity was added when clustering was performed within HLA-allele-positive subsets. Repertoires with fewer than 30,000 or more than 120,000 public chains, plus five repertoires with anomalous nucleotide sharing, were excluded from co-occurrence clustering. In its TCRdb copy, this immuneACCESS table keeps in-frame sequences only and misses some clones. Where compared with another copy, unresolved V genes explain less than half of these, and the others have no known cause. For V, J and clone size, that table is used; D and trimming come from the DNA. The sample contains a few hundred thousand clones, 84% of them found a single time. The ten largest clones capture about 2% of the sample.

For this clone: Its antigen specificity is not known. No quality values exist for individual bases; no much larger clone is one base distant.

Sequencing was performed on PBMCs. The receptor's source is a woman between 40 and 50 years old in good health and CMV-seropositive.

The CDR3 loop reads CASRVGLAFYNEQFF. The nucleotides are TGTGCCAGCAGGGTCGGACTAGCCTTTTACAATGAGCAGTTCTTC. Here the chain combines TRBV7-9 and TRBJ2-1; 8 central nucleotides agree with TRBD2. Germline trimming: 6 bases from V, 4 bases from J; junction bases outside gene matches: 8. Taken from cysteine to phenylalanine, the CDR3 has 15 residues. Solely the CDR3 DNA is kept, with 45 bases framed from the first base. Reading the germline V gene (reference sequence) gives CDR1 SEHNR and CDR2 FQNEAQ.